A selection of T cell receptor beta chains follows, all from one sample in a study of T cell responses to AZD1222 COVID-19 vaccine. This table comes from immunoSEQ multiplex PCR, and its TCRdb copy is limited to in-frame clones, with some not included. Of 52,000 or so clones listed, more than 70% are singletons. Sequences were derived from peripheral blood, sampled on day 0 of MenACWY control vaccination. Every receptor here comes from an adult in good health. Both conserved end residues are part of each CDR3. Fields, in order: D gene, J gene, V gene, clone size, CDR3 protein, CDR3 DNA. D genes are given only for firm matches. Size values are once, few and many counts, or a class for expanded clones, and some rows have none.

>-|TRBJ1-2|TRBV5-6|-
CASTNRPNYGYTF
TGTGCCAGCACTAACAGGCCGAACTATGGCTACACCTTC
>TRBD1|TRBJ2-7|TRBV30|once
CAWRGGTGSAYEQYF
TGTGCCTGGAGAGGGGGGACAGGGTCGGCCTACGAGCAGTACTTC
>-|TRBJ1-1|TRBV5-5|-
CASSLEFTGPSEAFF
TGTGCCAGCAGCTTGGAATTCACAGGCCCCAGTGAAGCTTTCTTT
>-|TRBJ1-1|TRBV10-3|-
CATGQHSTEAFF
TGTGCCACCGGACAGCATTCCACTGAAGCTTTCTTT
>TRBD1|TRBJ1-2|TRBV10-2|-
CASSRDRGGYGYTF
TGCGCCAGCAGTAGGGACAGGGGCGGGTATGGCTACACCTTC
>-|TRBJ2-1|TRBV11-1|-
CASSLGDGGFNEQFF
TGTGCCAGCAGCTTAGGGGACGGGGGTTTCAATGAGCAGTTCTTC
>TRBD1|TRBJ2-6|TRBV7-2|-
CASSPVVGGTGTGANVLTF
TGTGCCAGCAGCCCAGTGGTAGGTGGGACAGGGACTGGGGCCAACGTCCTGACTTTC
>-|TRBJ2-1|TRBV4-3|few
CASSASSEVYNEQFF
TGCGCCAGCAGCGCATCTAGCGAAGTTTACAATGAGCAGTTCTTC
>-|TRBJ2-6|TRBV18|-
CASSQQGFGANVLTF
TGTGCCAGCTCACAGCAGGGGTTTGGGGCCAACGTCCTGACTTTC
>-|TRBJ2-1|TRBV5-1|-
CASSLGPPSNEQFF
TGCGCCAGCAGCTTGGGCCCACCGAGCAATGAGCAGTTCTTC
>-|TRBJ2-5|TRBV12-3/TRBV12-4|-
CASSLSGGETQYF
TGTGCCAGCAGTTTGTCCGGTGGAGAGACCCAGTACTTC
>TRBD2|TRBJ2-3|TRBV5-1|-
CASRRIAGGTDTQYF
TGCGCCAGCAGGCGGATAGCGGGAGGGACAGATACGCAGTATTTT
>TRBD1|TRBJ1-5|TRBV5-5|few
CASSLRTGSQPQHF
TGTGCCAGCAGCCTCCGGACAGGGAGTCAGCCCCAGCATTTT
>-|TRBJ2-7|TRBV27|-
CASRRVTSIGSYEQYF
TGTGCCAGCCGCAGAGTGACTAGTATAGGCTCCTACGAGCAGTACTTC
>-|TRBJ2-7|TRBV6-6|-
CASSTQGSREQYF
TGTGCCAGCAGTACCCAAGGATCTCGCGAGCAGTACTTC
>-|TRBJ1-2|TRBV7-8|-
CASSLTSSGANNYGYTF
TGTGCCAGCAGCTTAACGTCGTCGGGGGCGAATAACTATGGCTACACCTTC
>-|TRBJ1-5|TRBV5-1|-
CASRGGGSQPQHF
TGCGCCAGCAGGGGAGGGGGGAGTCAGCCCCAGCATTTT
>-|TRBJ2-7|TRBV29-1|-
CSVSPPTGFSYEQYF
TGCAGCGTTTCCCCACCCACAGGGTTCTCCTACGAGCAGTACTTC
>-|TRBJ1-2|TRBV25-1|-
CASSEGLGQGGKYGYTF
TGTGCCAGCAGTGAAGGGCTCGGGCAGGGAGGGAAGTATGGCTACACCTTC
>-|TRBJ1-2|TRBV15|once
CATSRGTYGYTF
TGTGCCACCAGCAGAGGTACCTATGGCTACACCTTC
>-|TRBJ2-7|TRBV20-1|-
CSASQGQPGIDEQYF
TGCAGTGCTAGTCAGGGCCAGCCCGGCATAGACGAGCAGTACTTC
>-|TRBJ2-2|TRBV4-1|-
CASSQDNGVAGELFF
TGCGCCAGCAGCCAAGACAACGGCGTCGCCGGGGAGCTGTTTTTT
>-|TRBJ2-1|TRBV21-1|-
CASSKDAGEGPLVVRFF
TGTGCCAGCAGCAAAGATGCAGGGGAAGGCCCCCTCGTAGTTCGGTTCTTC
>TRBD2|TRBJ2-4|TRBV3-1/TRBV3-2|-
CASSQDSGTSKNIQYF
TGTGCCAGCAGCCAAGATAGCGGGACTAGCAAAAACATTCAGTACTTC
>TRBD1|TRBJ1-1|TRBV18|-
CASSQGANTEAFF
TGTGCCAGCTCACAGGGGGCCAACACTGAAGCTTTCTTT
>-|TRBJ1-1|TRBV30|-
CAWAALGGGNTEAFF
TGTGCCTGGGCTGCTCTAGGGGGTGGGAACACTGAAGCTTTCTTT
>-|TRBJ1-1|TRBV12-3/TRBV12-4|-
CASSIGSNTEAFF
TGTGCCAGCAGTATTGGATCGAACACTGAAGCTTTCTTT
>-|TRBJ2-7|TRBV27|-
CASSLWAGWDEQYF
TGTGCCAGCAGTTTATGGGCGGGGTGGGACGAGCAGTACTTC
>-|TRBJ1-2|TRBV11-2|-
CASSSRQAYGYTF
TGTGCCAGCAGCTCGAGACAAGCCTATGGCTACACCTTC
>TRBD1|TRBJ1-1|TRBV4-2|-
CASSQVSRTGGTEAFF
TGTGCCAGCAGCCAAGTTTCAAGGACAGGGGGCACTGAAGCTTTCTTT
>TRBD2|TRBJ2-1|TRBV7-9|-
CASSSLTSGSSYNEQFF
TGTGCCAGCAGCTCCCTTACTAGCGGGAGTTCCTACAATGAGCAGTTCTTC
>TRBD1|TRBJ1-4|TRBV6-2/TRBV6-3|-
CASSYGQGTTNEKLFF
TGTGCCAGCAGTTACGGACAGGGGACCACTAATGAAAAACTGTTTTTT
>-|TRBJ1-5|TRBV6-2/TRBV6-3|-
CASSSKPAGVSNQPQHF
TGTGCCAGCAGTTCAAAGCCTGCAGGGGTGAGCAATCAGCCCCAGCATTTT
>-|TRBJ2-2|TRBV7-9|-
CASSRTVNTGELFF
TGTGCCAGCAGCCGGACAGTGAACACCGGGGAGCTGTTTTTT
>TRBD1|TRBJ1-1|TRBV29-1|-
CSVEHKGAKAEAFF
TGCAGCGTGGAACATAAGGGGGCGAAGGCTGAAGCTTTCTTT
>TRBD1|TRBJ2-2|TRBV24-1|-
CATSEGTGGWGNTGELFF
TGTGCCACCAGTGAAGGGACAGGGGGTTGGGGGAACACCGGGGAGCTGTTTTTT
>TRBD2|TRBJ2-7|TRBV7-2|-
CASSLFGLAVTSSYEQYF
TGTGCCAGCAGCTTATTCGGACTAGCGGTTACTTCCTCCTACGAGCAGTACTTC
>-|TRBJ1-5|TRBV27|-
CASRSLPYQPQHF
TGTGCCAGCAGGAGTCTCCCTTATCAGCCCCAGCATTTT
>-|TRBJ2-3|TRBV27|-
CASSLWPRLNTDTQYF
TGTGCCAGCAGTTTATGGCCGCGCTTAAACACAGATACGCAGTATTTT
>TRBD1|TRBJ1-5|TRBV5-6|-
CASRLGQGQPQHF
TGTGCCAGCAGGTTAGGACAGGGTCAGCCCCAGCATTTT
>TRBD2|TRBJ2-3|TRBV18|-
CASSPGSGRADTQYF
TGTGCCAGCTCACCGGGTAGCGGGAGGGCAGATACGCAGTATTTT
>-|TRBJ2-1|TRBV29-1|-
CSVFFWDKNYNEQFF
TGCAGCGTTTTCTTCTGGGACAAGAACTACAATGAGCAGTTCTTC
>-|TRBJ2-1|TRBV4-3|-
CASSPGSLGYNEQFF
TGCGCCAGCAGTCCCGGATCCCTGGGGTACAATGAGCAGTTCTTC
>-|TRBJ1-1|TRBV6-4|-
CASSPTVWAYTEAFF
TGTGCCAGCAGCCCGACAGTATGGGCGTACACTGAAGCTTTCTTT
>-|TRBJ1-2|TRBV6-9|-
CASSYTGGSYGYTF
TGTGCCAGCAGTTACACCGGGGGCAGCTATGGCTACACCTTC
>-|TRBJ2-7|TRBV24-1|few
CATSDINGQGTYEQYF
TGTGCCACCAGTGATATAAATGGTCAGGGGACCTACGAGCAGTACTTC
>-|TRBJ1-2|TRBV28|-
CASSFGGVGGYTF
TGTGCCAGCAGTTTTGGAGGGGTGGGTGGCTACACCTTC
>-|TRBJ2-2|TRBV29-1|-
CSVSRENTGELFF
TGCAGCGTTAGCAGGGAAAACACCGGGGAGCTGTTTTTT
>TRBD1|TRBJ2-5|TRBV28|once
CASSPGGEKETQYF
TGTGCCAGCAGTCCAGGGGGCGAAAAAGAGACCCAGTACTTC
>-|TRBJ2-2|TRBV29-1|-
CSVEKGTGELFF
TGCAGCGTTGAAAAGGGAACCGGGGAGCTGTTTTTT